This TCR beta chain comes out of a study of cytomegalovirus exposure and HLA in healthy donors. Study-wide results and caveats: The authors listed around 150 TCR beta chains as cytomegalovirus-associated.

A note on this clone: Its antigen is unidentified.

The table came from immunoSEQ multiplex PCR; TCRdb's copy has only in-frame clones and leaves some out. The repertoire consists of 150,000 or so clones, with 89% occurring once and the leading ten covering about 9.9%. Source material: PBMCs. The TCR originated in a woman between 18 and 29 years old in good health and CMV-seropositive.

DNA of the CDR3: TGTGCCAGCAGCTTAGCGAGGCTAGCGGGAACCCAAGAGACCCAGTACTTC. Its translation: CASSLARLAGTQETQYF. V is TRBV7-9 and J is TRBJ2-5, with TRBD2 identical over 9 bases. The V gene end was trimmed by 0 bases and the J gene end by 1 base; junction bases not matched to a gene: 6. The CDR3 is 17 amino acids. Germline CDR1 SEHNR, CDR2 FQNEAQ (reference sequence).